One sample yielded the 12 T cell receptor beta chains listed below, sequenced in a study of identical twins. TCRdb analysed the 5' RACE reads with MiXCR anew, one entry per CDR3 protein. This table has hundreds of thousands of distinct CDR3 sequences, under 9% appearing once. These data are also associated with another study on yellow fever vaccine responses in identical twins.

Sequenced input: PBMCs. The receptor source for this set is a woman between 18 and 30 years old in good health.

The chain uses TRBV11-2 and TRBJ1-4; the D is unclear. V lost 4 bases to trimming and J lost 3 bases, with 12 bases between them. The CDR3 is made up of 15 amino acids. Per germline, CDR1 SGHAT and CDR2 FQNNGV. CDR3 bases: TGTGCCAGCAGCTCAGGTGGTCATCCTAATGAAAAACTGTTTTTT. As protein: CASSSGGHPNEKLFF.

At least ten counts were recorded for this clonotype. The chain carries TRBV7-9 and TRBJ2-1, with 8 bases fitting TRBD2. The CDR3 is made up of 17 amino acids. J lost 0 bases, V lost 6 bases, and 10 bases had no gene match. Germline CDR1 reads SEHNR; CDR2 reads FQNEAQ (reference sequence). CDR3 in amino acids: CASSYGSLAGSYNEQFF. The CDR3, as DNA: TGTGCCAGCAGTTACGGGAGTCTAGCGGGCTCCTACAATGAGCAGTTCTTC. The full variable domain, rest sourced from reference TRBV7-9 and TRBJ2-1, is DTGVSQNPRHKITKRGQNVTFRCDPISEHNRLYWYRQTLGQGPEFLTYFQNEAQLEKSRLLSDRFSAERPKGSFSTLEIQRTEQGDSAMYLCASSYGSLAGSYNEQFFGPGTRLTVL.

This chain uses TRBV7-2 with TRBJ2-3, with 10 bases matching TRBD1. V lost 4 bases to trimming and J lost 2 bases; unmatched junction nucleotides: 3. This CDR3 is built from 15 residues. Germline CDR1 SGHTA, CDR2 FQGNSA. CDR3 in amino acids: CASSWDRGFTDTQYF. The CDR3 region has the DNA TGTGCCAGCAGCTGGGACAGGGGATTCACAGATACGCAGTATTTT.

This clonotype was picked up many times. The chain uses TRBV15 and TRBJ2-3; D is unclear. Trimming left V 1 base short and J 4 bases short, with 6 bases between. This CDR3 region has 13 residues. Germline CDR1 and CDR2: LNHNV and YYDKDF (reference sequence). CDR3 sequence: CATSRGLSDTQYF. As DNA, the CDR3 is TGTGCCACCAGCAGAGGGTTATCAGATACGCAGTATTTT.

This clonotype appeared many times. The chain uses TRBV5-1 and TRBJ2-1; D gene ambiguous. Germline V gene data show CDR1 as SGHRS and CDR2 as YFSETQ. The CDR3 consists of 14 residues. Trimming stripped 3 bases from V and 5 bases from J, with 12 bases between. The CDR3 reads CASSSRVQHNEQFF. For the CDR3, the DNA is TGCGCCAGCAGCTCCCGCGTTCAACACAATGAGCAGTTCTTC.

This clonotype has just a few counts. The CDR3 bases are TGCGCCAGCAGCTTGGCCGGGCAAATTAATGAAAAACTGTTTTTT. It specifies CASSLAGQINEKLFF. The chain carries TRBV5-1 and TRBJ1-4; no clear D. The CDR3 is 15 residues long. Per the germline V gene, CDR1 is SGHRS and CDR2 is YFSETQ. V lost 0 bases and J lost 4, with 10 bases in between.

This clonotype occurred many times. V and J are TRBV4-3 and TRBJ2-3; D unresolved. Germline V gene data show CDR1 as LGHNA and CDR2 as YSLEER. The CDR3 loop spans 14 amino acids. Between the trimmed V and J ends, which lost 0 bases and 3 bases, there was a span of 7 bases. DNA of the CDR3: TGCGCCAGCAGCCAAGATCACGGGACAGATACGCAGTATTTT. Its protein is CASSQDHGTDTQYF.

The CDR3 loop reads CASDRDTSYNEQFF. The CDR3 bases are TGTGCCAGCGACCGGGACACCAGTTACAATGAGCAGTTCTTC. The V call is TRBV28, the J call TRBJ2-1; possible D gene TRBD1, 6 bases. Germline V gene data show CDR1 as MDHEN and CDR2 as SYDVKM. The CDR3 has 14 amino acids. V shed 8 bases and J shed 4 bases, with 15 bases lying between them.

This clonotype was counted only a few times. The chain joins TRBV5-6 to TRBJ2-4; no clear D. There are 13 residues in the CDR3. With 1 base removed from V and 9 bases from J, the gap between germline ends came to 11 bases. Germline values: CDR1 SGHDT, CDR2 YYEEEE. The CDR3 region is CASSLTPAGIQYF. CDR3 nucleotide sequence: TGTGCCAGCAGCTTGACCCCAGCAGGCATTCAGTACTTC. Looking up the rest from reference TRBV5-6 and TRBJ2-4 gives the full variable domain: DAGVTQSPTHLIKTRGQQVTLRCSPKSGHDTVSWYQQALGQGPQFIFQYYEEEERQRGNFPDRFSGHQFPNYSSELNVNALLLGDSALYLCASSLTPAGIQYFGAGTRLSVL.

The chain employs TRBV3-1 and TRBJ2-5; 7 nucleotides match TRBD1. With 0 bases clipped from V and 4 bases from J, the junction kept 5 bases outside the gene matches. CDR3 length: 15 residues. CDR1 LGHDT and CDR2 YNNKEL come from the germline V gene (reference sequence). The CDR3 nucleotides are TGTGCCAGCAGCCAAGATAAGGGGGCGTCAGAGACCCAGTACTTC. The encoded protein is CASSQDKGASETQYF.

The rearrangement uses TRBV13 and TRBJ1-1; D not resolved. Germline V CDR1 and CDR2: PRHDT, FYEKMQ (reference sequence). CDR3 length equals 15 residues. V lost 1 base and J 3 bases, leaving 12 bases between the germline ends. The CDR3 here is CASSLVRLGDTEAFF. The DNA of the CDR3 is TGTGCCAGCAGCTTAGTTCGGCTCGGGGACACTGAAGCTTTCTTT. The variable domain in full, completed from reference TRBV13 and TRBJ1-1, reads AAGVIQSPRHLIKEKRETATLKCYPIPRHDTVYWYQQGPGQDPQFLISFYEKMQSDKGSIPDRFSAQQFSDYHSELNMSSLELGDSALYFCASSLVRLGDTEAFFGQGTRLTVV.

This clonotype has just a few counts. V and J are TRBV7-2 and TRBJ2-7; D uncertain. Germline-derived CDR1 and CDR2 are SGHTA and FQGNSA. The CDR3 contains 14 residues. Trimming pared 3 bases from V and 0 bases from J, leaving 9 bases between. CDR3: CASSFKAISYEQYF. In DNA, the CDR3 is TGTGCCAGCAGCTTCAAGGCCATCTCCTACGAGCAGTACTTC.